This passage covers 20 T cell receptor beta chains from one sample sequenced in a study of blood T cells in healthy people across ages. The authors ran a second PCR of about 7 to 12 cycles using a sample-barcoded 5' primer and a J-beta primer mix. TCRdb reprocessed the 5' RACE reads with MiXCR, giving one entry per CDR3 protein. The sample has about 1.6 million distinct CDR3 sequences, about 32% seen once. The sample consisted of blood. These receptors were taken from a woman aged 25 to 45 in good health.

This clonotype was counted only a few times. CDR3 amino acids: CASSPQGRTDTQYF. The CDR3 DNA follows: TGTGCCAGCAGTCCACAGGGGCGTACAGATACGCAGTATTTT. The chain is built from TRBV2 and TRBJ2-3, with 7 bases lining up with TRBD1. Germline V gives CDR1 SNHLY, CDR2 FYNNEI. Trimming at V came to 5 bases and at J to 3 bases, leaving 5 bases not matched to a gene. This CDR3 is 14 amino acids long.

In regard to this clonotype: One end of the junction does not line up with germline, which may come from a read error. The rearrangement joins TRBV6-4 to TRBJ2-1; possibly TRBD2 for D (5 bases). This CDR3 has 14 residues. Germline CDR1 and CDR2: MRHNA and SNTAGT. The CDR3 nucleotides are TGTGCCAGCAGTGCCAGCGGAGCCTACAATGGGCAGTTCTTC. Translating it yields CASSASGAYNGQFF.

This clonotype was picked up a small number of times. The V gene is TRBV28, the J gene TRBJ2-7; 12 positions match TRBD2. This CDR3 spans 15 amino acids. V lost 8 bases, J lost 0 bases, and 5 bases stayed unmatched. Germline assignment: CDR1 MDHEN and CDR2 SYDVKM. CDR3 nucleotide sequence: TGTGCCAGCTTAGGACTAGCGGGACCCTCCTACGAGCAGTACTTC. It is translated as CASLGLAGPSYEQYF.

The chain combines TRBV20-1 with TRBJ2-3; 7 bases match TRBD2. The trim removed 2 bases at V and 8 bases at J, leaving 10 bases unmatched. This CDR3 contains 14 residues. Germline CDR1 is DFQATT and CDR2 is SNEGSKA (reference sequence). The CDR3 DNA sequence: TGCAGTGCTAGACCCGGGACTAAGCGTTTTACGCAGTATTTT. Amino acid sequence: CSARPGTKRFTQYF.

The sample holds a few counts of this clonotype. The chain recombines TRBV28 with TRBJ2-7; D might be TRBD1 or TRBD2, each matching 5 bases. Per germline, CDR1 MDHEN and CDR2 SYDVKM. V shed 6 bases and J shed 2 bases, with 14 bases lying between them. This CDR3 contains 14 residues. The CDR3 here is CASRAAWGTYEQYF. The CDR3 coding sequence is TGTGCCAGCAGAGCCGCCTGGGGGACCTACGAGCAGTACTTC.

The chain combines TRBV6-5 with TRBJ1-2; a possible D gene is TRBD1 (6 bases). The CDR3 consists of 14 residues. Trimming pared 5 bases from V and 3 bases from J, leaving 13 bases between. Per the germline V gene, CDR1 is MNHEY and CDR2 is SVGAGI. The CDR3 DNA is TGTGCCAGCAGTGGACAGTCCCTTTACTATGGCTACACCTTC. Protein product: CASSGQSLYYGYTF.

This clonotype was found a few times. The chain combines TRBV7-9 with TRBJ2-1; 8 positions agree with TRBD2. Trimming at V came to 5 bases and at J to 9 bases, leaving 6 bases not matched to a gene. The germline gives CDR1 SEHNR, CDR2 FQNEAQ (reference sequence). The CDR3 sequence is 13 residues long. This CDR3 is CASSPGGGGEQFF. CDR3 in DNA: TGTGCCAGCAGCCCGGGGGGGGGCGGTGAGCAGTTCTTC.

A word on this clonotype: A much more abundant neighbour one base away suggests this may be a read error. The J gene is TRBJ2-4, the V gene TRBV5-1, with D perhaps TRBD1 (6 bases). Judging by the DNA end, TRBJ2-7 fits better; the J call may be wrong. This CDR3 region has 14 residues. In germline, CDR1 is SGHRS, CDR2 YFSETQ. In DNA, the CDR3 is TGCGTCAGCAGTCTTACAGGGAGATCCTACGAGCAGTACTTC. Its protein is CVSSLTGRSYEQYF.

The table lists this clonotype with a few counts. The J gene is TRBJ2-5, the V gene TRBV2; 12 nucleotides line up with TRBD1. The CDR3 loop spans 15 amino acids. Looked up from germline, CDR1 is SNHLY and CDR2 is FYNNEI. V lost 3 bases, J lost 4 bases, and 3 bases stayed unmatched. The CDR3: CASSEMGQGAETQYF. DNA of the CDR3: TGTGCCAGCAGTGAGATGGGACAGGGGGCAGAGACCCAGTACTTC. Variable domain in full (rest from reference TRBV2 and TRBJ2-5): EPEVTQTPSHQVTQMGQEVILRCVPISNHLYFYWYRQILGQKVEFLVSFYNNEISEKSEIFDDQFSVERPDGSNFTLKIRSTKLEDSAMYFCASSEMGQGAETQYFGPGTRLLVL.

Comment on this clonotype: Since a much larger clone is just one base distant, this may be a read error. The chain links TRBV2 to TRBJ1-5; D is possibly TRBD1 (5 bases). The V gene's germline CDR1 is SNHLY and CDR2 FYNNEI. V was pared by 4 bases and J by 3 bases, with 7 bases between. The CDR3 covers 13 residues. The CDR3 region has the DNA TGTGCCAGCAGTGTCAGGGTCAATCAGCCCCAGCATTTT. Translation: CASSVRVNQPQHF.

This clonotype was counted a few times. The chain couples TRBV29-1 to TRBJ1-2, with 7 bases fitting TRBD1. V lost 4 bases, J lost 4 bases, and 6 bases stayed unmatched. Germline-derived CDR1 and CDR2 are SQVTM and ANQGSEA. This CDR3 is built from 13 residues. The CDR3 bases are TGCAGCGTTGTAGGGGAGGGGGCCTATGGCTACACCTTC. Protein sequence: CSVVGEGAYGYTF.

This clonotype turned up a few times. The chain employs TRBV5-4 and TRBJ2-5, with 13 bases fitting TRBD2. The V and J ends lost 4 bases and 3 bases, in that order; junction bases with no gene match: 6. The CDR3 is 16 residues long. The germline V gene has CDR1 SGHNT and CDR2 YYREEE (reference sequence). The CDR3 region has the DNA TGTGCCAGCAGCCCTGGGACTAGCGGGGTTGAAGAGACCCAGTACTTC. This sequence encodes CASSPGTSGVEETQYF.

The chain has TRBV16 and TRBJ1-2, with 9 bases lining up with TRBD1. Germline V gene sequence: CDR1 KGHSY, CDR2 FQNENV. V shed 1 base and J 2 bases; nucleotides not matched to a gene: 2. CDR3 size: 15 residues. CDR3 DNA sequence: TGTGCCAGCAGCCAATATGGACAGGGGAACTATGGCTACACCTTC. Protein product: CASSQYGQGNYGYTF. Full variable domain (remainder filled in from reference TRBV16 and TRBJ1-2): GEEVAQTPKHLVRGEGQKAKLYCAPIKGHSYVFWYQQVLKNEFKFLISFQNENVFDETGMPKERFSAKCLPNSPCSLEIQATKLEDSAVYFCASSQYGQGNYGYTFGSGTRLTVV.

V is TRBV20-1 and J is TRBJ1-6, with D possibly matching TRBD1 (5 bases). The V and J ends lost 5 bases and 13 bases respectively, with 21 bases between them. Per the germline V gene, CDR1 is DFQATT and CDR2 is SNEGSKA (reference sequence). This CDR3 is 14 amino acids long. CDR3 nucleotides: TGCAGTGCTTCCTCCGGGACTCATTCAGGTCCCCTCCACTTT. It encodes CSASSGTHSGPLHF.

The chain carries TRBV28 and TRBJ2-3, with D uncertain. Germline-derived CDR1 and CDR2 are MDHEN and SYDVKM. The CDR3 length is 12 residues. V was cut by 8 bases and J by 5 bases, with 11 bases left in between. DNA for the CDR3: TGTGCCAGCTGTCTTCCGGGAGATACGCAGTATTTT. Translated, it gives CASCLPGDTQYF.

The DNA for the CDR3 is TGTGCCAGCAGATTTAGACTAGCGGGGGGCTGGGATACGCAGTATTTT. Translating it yields CASRFRLAGGWDTQYF. The rearrangement links TRBV28 to TRBJ2-3; 13 nucleotides match TRBD2. The CDR3 contains 16 residues. V lost 6 bases and J lost 6; bases outside the gene matches: 9. The germline CDR1 and CDR2 sequences are MDHEN and SYDVKM.

This clonotype was counted between two and nine times. CDR3: CSARRPTGMSNIQYF. Written as DNA, the CDR3 is TGCAGTGCTAGACGACCGACAGGCATGTCGAACATTCAGTACTTC. The genes are TRBV20-1 and TRBJ2-4; D may be TRBD1 (6 bases). CDR1 and CDR2 (germline): DFQATT, SNEGSKA (reference sequence). This CDR3 is built from 15 residues. V lost 2 bases and J 7 bases, leaving 18 bases between the germline ends.

The CDR3 nucleotides read TGTGCCAGCAGCCCGCGGACAGGGAACAAGGTGGGCACCTACGAGCAGTACTTC. This sequence encodes CASSPRTGNKVGTYEQYF. V gene TRBV7-8 combines with J gene TRBJ2-7; TRBD1 matches at 8 bases. Germline CDR1 reads SGHVS; CDR2 reads FQNEAQ. The junction had 17 bases not matched to a gene; V was cut back by 5 bases and J by 2 bases. This CDR3 comprises 18 residues. The whole variable domain, remainder taken from reference TRBV7-8 and TRBJ2-7, is GAGVSQSPRYKVAKRGQDVALRCDPISGHVSLFWYQQALGQGPEFLTYFQNEAQLDKSGLPSDRFFAERPEGSVSTLKIQRTQQEDSAVYLCASSPRTGNKVGTYEQYFGPGTRLTVT.

This clonotype was seen a single time. The chain is built from TRBV21-1 and TRBJ2-7; TRBD2, as called in the table, went unchecked against the DNA. TRBV21-1 is a pseudogene locus. This CDR3 is built from 17 residues. DNA for the CDR3: TGTGCCAGCAGCCCCCCAACTAGCGGGAGGACGACCTACGAGCAGTACTTC. Translating it yields CASSPPTSGRTTYEQYF.

J is TRBJ2-3 and V is TRBV25-1; the D gene is possibly TRBD2 (5 bases). V was clipped by 7 bases and J by 1 base, with 15 bases between them. This CDR3 spans 15 amino acids. The germline V gene has CDR1 MGHDK and CDR2 SYGVNS. The DNA for the CDR3 is TGTGCCAGCAACGCGGCCTGGGGAGGCACAGATACGCAGTATTTT. Amino acids: CASNAAWGGTDTQYF.